Listed below are T cell receptor beta chains from one sample, sequenced in a study of T cell responses to AZD1222 COVID-19 vaccine. The protocol was immunoSEQ multiplex PCR, while the TCRdb copy is restricted to in-frame clones and leaves out a portion. Of about 150,000 clones listed, 80% to 90% are singletons. This sample comprised peripheral blood, obtained on day 0 of AZD1222 vaccination. These receptor sequences come from an adult in good health. Each CDR3 is given with its conserved first and last residue. Clone sizes are given selectively: once, few, many, or a class where the clone is expanded.

clone size: NA; V gene: TRBV18; CDR3 protein: CASSPTSGRRPETQYF
clone size: once; V gene: TRBV28; CDR3 protein: CASSEPGRVLQFF
clone size: NA; V gene: TRBV6-5; CDR3 protein: CASSSHRGNTEAFF
clone size: once; V gene: TRBV7-9; CDR3 protein: CASSWSSLNQPQHF
clone size: few; V gene: TRBV28; CDR3 protein: CASSLQTGGEQFF
clone size: NA; V gene: TRBV28; CDR3 protein: CASSSSRGHRNGYTF
clone size: NA; V gene: TRBV9; CDR3 protein: CASSPGQGGTDTQYF
clone size: NA; V gene: TRBV14; CDR3 protein: CASSQGQGARYGYTF
clone size: NA; V gene: TRBV5-1; CDR3 protein: CASSLVLPVAGRNNEQFF
clone size: NA; V gene: TRBV7-2; CDR3 protein: CASSLWDSTKQFF
clone size: NA; V gene: TRBV4-1; CDR3 protein: CASSLSPQGDPNYGYTF
clone size: NA; V gene: TRBV29-1; CDR3 protein: CSVEVRATNNEQFF
clone size: once; V gene: TRBV18; CDR3 protein: CASSPPGGAHNEQFF
clone size: NA; V gene: TRBV19; CDR3 protein: CASRRLDNNEQFF
clone size: NA; V gene: TRBV25-1; CDR3 protein: CASRRQSRETQYF
clone size: NA; V gene: TRBV4-1; CDR3 protein: CASSQDRVSPLHF
clone size: NA; V gene: TRBV9; CDR3 protein: CASSPGGDRGLGNTIYF
clone size: NA; V gene: TRBV7-2; CDR3 protein: CASSPARTGYGYTF
clone size: NA; V gene: TRBV15; CDR3 protein: CATSRDYGGEQYF
clone size: NA; V gene: TRBV6-2/TRBV6-3; CDR3 protein: CASSYGGTPFSTNEKLFF
clone size: NA; V gene: TRBV5-6; CDR3 protein: CASSDSGLNTGELFF
clone size: NA; V gene: TRBV4-2; CDR3 protein: CASSQVGEVTEAFF
clone size: NA; V gene: TRBV6-2/TRBV6-3; CDR3 protein: CASRYWGPGEAFF
clone size: NA; V gene: TRBV5-4; CDR3 protein: CASSLAGTSYEQYF
clone size: NA; V gene: TRBV29-1; CDR3 protein: CSGTTGQVTDTQYF
clone size: NA; V gene: TRBV7-8; CDR3 protein: CASSHTGNTIYF
clone size: NA; V gene: TRBV19; CDR3 protein: CASSPGTGWTGYTF
clone size: NA; V gene: TRBV11-1; CDR3 protein: CASSLVNGGGYTF
clone size: NA; V gene: TRBV4-1; CDR3 protein: CASSQGPGQGITDTQYF
clone size: NA; V gene: TRBV5-1; CDR3 protein: CASGLAPTNEQFF
clone size: NA; V gene: TRBV6-4; CDR3 protein: CASSEGGPGELFF
clone size: NA; V gene: TRBV3-1/TRBV3-2; CDR3 protein: CASSQDSSGSSYEQYF
clone size: NA; V gene: TRBV7-2; CDR3 protein: CASRPRTAGNTIYF
clone size: NA; V gene: TRBV28; CDR3 protein: CASGIGYNEQFF
clone size: NA; V gene: TRBV2; CDR3 protein: CASSEVTSTDTQYF
clone size: NA; V gene: TRBV28; CDR3 protein: CASSPQGAGQPQHF
clone size: NA; V gene: TRBV7-2; CDR3 protein: CASSSRQVGTIYF
clone size: NA; V gene: TRBV30; CDR3 protein: CAWDLGSYNSPLHF
clone size: NA; V gene: TRBV12-3/TRBV12-4; CDR3 protein: CASSFRGSQPQHF
clone size: NA; V gene: TRBV7-3; CDR3 protein: CASTYDNTGELFF
clone size: NA; V gene: TRBV6-5; CDR3 protein: CASSYAGAYNNYGYTF
clone size: NA; V gene: TRBV6-5; CDR3 protein: CASSYSSRRGGYTF
clone size: NA; V gene: TRBV6-5; CDR3 protein: CASRIARDQPQHF
clone size: NA; V gene: TRBV5-1; CDR3 protein: CASSLRGTLNTEAFF
clone size: NA; V gene: TRBV4-1; CDR3 protein: CASSRELQEYYGYTF
clone size: NA; V gene: TRBV15; CDR3 protein: CATTTSRTSDEQFF
clone size: NA; V gene: TRBV7-8; CDR3 protein: CASSAPGQGVSYEQYF
clone size: NA; V gene: TRBV7-9; CDR3 protein: CASSSMGGYTF
clone size: NA; V gene: TRBV9; CDR3 protein: CASSVDAGRETQYF